This TCR beta chain is from a study of CXCR3-negative and CXCR3-positive naive CD8 T cells. Study-level findings and limits: Relative to CXCR3-negative naive cells, CXCR3-positive naive cells had more hydrophobic TRB CDR3s.

5' RACE with UMI labels generated the TRB cDNA libraries. TCRdb reprocessed the 5' RACE reads, keeping one entry per CDR3 protein, no DNA. This repertoire includes roughly 130,000 distinct CDR3 sequences. Naive CD8+ T cells displayed a CD45RO-CCR7+CD27+CD95- phenotype. The germline V gene encodes CDR1 LGHDT and CDR2 YNNKEL (reference sequence). The CDR3 is 21 residues long. Turning to this clonotype: As yet, its antigen is unknown.

Sequenced sample: naive CXCR3+ CD8+ T cells from blood. Subset here: CD45RO-CCR7+CD27+CD95- naive CD8+ T cells expressing CXCR3 (TNR3+). The rearrangement joins TRBV3-1 to TRBJ2-2; the TCRdb call, TRBD1, lacks DNA for checking. The source of this sequence is a human donor in good health. Some clones in this sample may be carry-over from other donors' samples. The CDR3 is CASSQDEGFGWTGEVSGELFF.